A selection of T cell receptor beta chains follows, all from one sample in a study of long-term antiretroviral therapy in people with HIV. Sequencing was performed with immunoSEQ multiplex PCR; in TCRdb, only in-frame clones are kept and a portion is missing. The profile shows around 30,000 clones, about 85% of them singletons. Sequencing was performed on unsorted PBMCs, taken 2.3 years after starting antiretroviral therapy. Source of these receptors: a man aged 40-49 years with HIV. Both conserved end residues are part of each CDR3. A D gene is named only where the DNA matches it firmly. Clone sizes are given selectively: once, few, many, or a class where the clone is expanded.

d_call	clone_size	v_call	j_call	cdr3_length	cdr3_aa	cdr3_nt
-	-	TRBV19	TRBJ2-1	13	CASSIASLYEQFF	TGTGCCAGTAGTATTGCGTCGCTTTATGAGCAGTTCTTC
-	-	TRBV13	TRBJ2-7	12	CASSLGLYQQYF	TGTGCCAGCAGCTTAGGACTTTACCAGCAGTACTTC
TRBD1	-	TRBV2	TRBJ2-7	15	CASCLTGQANYEQYF	TGTGCCAGCTGTCTCACGGGACAGGCTAACTACGAGCAGTACTTC
-	-	TRBV10-1	TRBJ2-1	14	CASSDRVSYNEQFF	TGCGCCAGCAGTGACAGGGTGTCCTACAATGAGCAGTTCTTC
-	few	TRBV11-2	TRBJ2-7	11	CASKGRYEQYF	TGTGCCAGCAAAGGGAGATACGAGCAGTACTTC
-	-	TRBV11-3	TRBJ2-3	14	CASGGHDSTDTQYF	TGTGCCAGCGGGGGGCATGATAGCACAGATACGCAGTATTTT
-	-	TRBV7-9	TRBJ2-7	12	CASSLRPYEQYF	TGTGCCAGCAGCCTCAGGCCGTACGAGCAGTACTTC
-	-	TRBV4-1	TRBJ1-2	15	CASSQEGGPVYGYTF	TGCGCCAGCAGCCAAGAGGGGGGGCCGGTCTATGGCTACACCTTC
-	-	TRBV19	TRBJ2-6	16	CASSTPTGFGANVLTF	TGTGCCAGTAGTACCCCTACAGGGTTCGGGGCCAACGTCCTGACTTTC
-	-	TRBV6-1	TRBJ1-1	13	CASSSTLNTEAFF	TGTGCCAGCAGTTCGACTTTGAACACTGAAGCTTTCTTT
-	-	TRBV7-2	TRBJ2-6	18	CASSLARGGSSGANVLTF	TGTGCCAGCAGCTTAGCGCGAGGAGGCAGCTCTGGGGCCAACGTCCTGACTTTC
-	-	TRBV19	TRBJ1-4	15	CASSPPLTTNEKLFF	TGTGCCAGTAGTCCCCCCCTGACAACTAATGAAAAACTGTTTTTT
TRBD2	few	TRBV7-3	TRBJ2-2	16	CASSPGRETNTGELFF	TGTGCCAGCAGCCCGGGGCGGGAGACGAACACCGGGGAGCTGTTTTTT
-	-	TRBV7-2	TRBJ1-5	15	CASSITGGSNQPQHF	TGTGCCAGCAGCATAACCGGGGGAAGCAATCAGCCCCAGCATTTT
-	-	TRBV19	TRBJ1-2	15	CASSIDLRPSYGYTF	TGTGCCAGTAGTATAGATCTTAGGCCTAGCTATGGCTACACCTTC
-	-	TRBV6-6	TRBJ1-1	15	CASILGGTQNTEAFF	TGTGCCAGCATATTGGGGGGTACCCAGAACACTGAAGCTTTCTTT
TRBD2	-	TRBV7-9	TRBJ2-1	17	CASSLARLAGVNNEQFF	TGTGCCAGCAGCTTAGCGCGACTAGCGGGAGTGAACAATGAGCAGTTCTTC
TRBD1	-	TRBV27	TRBJ2-3	14	CASSSTGETDTQYF	TGTGCCAGCAGTTCCACAGGGGAGACAGATACGCAGTATTTT
TRBD1	-	TRBV2	TRBJ2-7	15	CASRVSGQGSYEQYF	TGTGCCAGCAGGGTCTCGGGACAGGGATCCTACGAGCAGTACTTC
-	once	TRBV2	TRBJ2-1	16	CASSEGRAGGVGEQFF	TGTGCCAGCAGTGAAGGCCGGGCCGGTGGGGTCGGTGAGCAGTTCTTC
-	few	TRBV7-7	TRBJ2-7	13	CASSLAGSYEQYF	TGTGCTAGCAGCTTAGCTGGCTCCTACGAGCAGTACTTC
TRBD2	-	TRBV27	TRBJ2-7	13	CASSSGGRYEQYF	TGTGCCAGCAGTTCAGGCGGGAGGTACGAGCAGTACTTC
-	-	TRBV6-1	TRBJ1-3	15	CASSEEGGPGNTIYF	TGTGCCAGCAGTGAAGAGGGGGGACCTGGAAACACCATATATTTT
TRBD1	-	TRBV30	TRBJ2-7	14	CAWSGGQEIYEQYF	TGTGCCTGGAGTGGGGGACAGGAGATCTACGAGCAGTACTTC
-	-	TRBV19	TRBJ2-3	16	CASSSKRWTGTDTQYF	TGTGCCAGTAGTTCCAAAAGATGGACTGGCACAGATACGCAGTATTTT
-	-	TRBV20-1	TRBJ2-7	11	CSARGGYEQYF	TGCAGTGCTAGAGGGGGGTACGAGCAGTACTTC
TRBD2	-	TRBV19	TRBJ2-1	15	CATRTSGGSYNEQFF	TGTGCCACCCGAACTAGCGGGGGCTCCTACAATGAGCAGTTCTTC
-	-	TRBV11-2	TRBJ2-7	14	CASSLVGRAYEQYF	TGTGCCAGCAGCTTAGTTGGCAGAGCCTACGAGCAGTACTTC
-	-	TRBV11-2	TRBJ2-1	14	CASSLRDPYNEQFF	TGTGCCAGCAGCCTCCGGGACCCCTACAATGAGCAGTTCTTC
-	once	TRBV2	TRBJ2-3	15	CASTLTWGGTDTQYF	TGTGCCAGCACCCTGACATGGGGAGGAACAGATACGCAGTATTTT
-	once	TRBV5-5	TRBJ1-5	18	CASSLRVRQVVDNQPQHF	TGTGCCAGCAGCTTGCGGGTTCGACAGGTTGTTGACAATCAGCCCCAGCATTTT
-	-	TRBV19	TRBJ1-5	14	CASSMEDRNQPQHF	TGTGCCAGTAGTATGGAAGACAGGAATCAGCCCCAGCATTTT
TRBD1	-	TRBV29-1	TRBJ2-1	16	CSVEDQRTGYNNEQFF	TGCAGCGTTGAAGATCAGAGGACAGGATACAACAATGAGCAGTTCTTC
TRBD1	-	TRBV15	TRBJ2-4	20	CATSRGVGTGGVLAKNIQYF	TGTGCCACCAGCAGAGGAGTAGGGACAGGGGGCGTGTTAGCCAAAAACATTCAGTACTTC
TRBD1	-	TRBV7-4	TRBJ1-5	19	CASSLTGQGAYYSNQPQHF	TGTGCCAGCAGCTTAACTGGACAGGGGGCCTACTATAGCAATCAGCCCCAGCATTTT
-	few	TRBV10-1	TRBJ1-2	13	CASSEQQGSGYTF	TGCGCCAGCAGTGAACAACAGGGATCGGGCTACACCTTC